These T cell receptor beta chains were read from a single sample in a study of blood T cell repertoires in COVID-19. Produced via immunoSEQ multiplex PCR; TCRdb's table is partial and in-frame only. The data contain around 150,000 clones, roughly 82% of them singletons. The source material was peripheral blood. These receptors were taken from an older man with acute or convalescent COVID-19. The CDR3 runs from the conserved cysteine through the conserved F or W. The order of the fields is V gene, J gene, clone size, D gene, CDR3 protein, CDR3 DNA. The D gene is left open where the match is weak. Where a row states a size, it is once, few, many or the class of an expanded clone; other rows omit it.

>TRBV5-1|TRBJ2-7|-|-
CASSIVGSTGTKSYEQYF
TGCGCCAGCAGCATCGTAGGCTCAACAGGGACCAAGTCCTACGAGCAGTACTTC
>TRBV6-5|TRBJ2-7|-|-
CASNPATGVPYEQYF
TGTGCCAGCAACCCAGCGACAGGAGTGCCCTACGAGCAGTACTTC
>TRBV14|TRBJ1-6|-|-
CASSQISYRAYNSPLHF
TGTGCCAGCAGCCAGATTTCTTACAGGGCCTATAATTCACCCCTCCACTTT
>TRBV5-1|TRBJ2-1|-|TRBD1
CASSSPYGQGAGEQFF
TGCGCCAGCAGCTCCCCTTACGGGCAGGGGGCGGGTGAGCAGTTCTTC
>TRBV9|TRBJ1-6|once|-
CASSVNGSSYNSPLHF
TGTGCCAGCAGCGTGAACGGGAGCTCCTATAATTCACCCCTCCACTTT
>TRBV5-8|TRBJ2-2|-|TRBD1
CASSLGRQGADTGELFF
TGTGCCAGCAGCTTGGGGCGTCAGGGGGCGGACACCGGGGAGCTGTTTTTT
>TRBV18|TRBJ1-4|-|TRBD1
CASHRGQHEKLFF
TGTGCCAGCCACCGGGGACAGCATGAAAAACTGTTTTTT
>TRBV6-5|TRBJ1-2|-|-
CASTTPSGGNYGYTF
TGTGCCAGCACGACCCCCAGTGGGGGCAACTATGGCTACACCTTC
>TRBV24-1|TRBJ1-5|-|-
CATSDSLGATNQPQHF
TGTGCCACCAGTGATTCTTTAGGGGCCACTAATCAGCCCCAGCATTTT
>TRBV7-9|TRBJ2-1|-|-
CASSSDSSSYNEQFF
TGTGCCAGCAGCTCTGACTCAAGCTCCTACAATGAGCAGTTCTTC
>TRBV30|TRBJ1-1|-|-
CAWGTGLDVSRAFF
TGTGCCTGGGGAACAGGATTAGACGTTTCCCGAGCTTTCTTT
>TRBV5-5|TRBJ1-5|-|-
CASSLDGGVSNQPQHF
TGTGCCAGCAGCCTAGATGGGGGGGTTAGCAATCAGCCCCAGCATTTT
>TRBV10-3|TRBJ1-2|-|-
CAISQENYGYTF
TGTGCCATCAGTCAGGAAAACTATGGCTACACCTTC
>TRBV7-2|TRBJ2-1|-|TRBD2
CASSSLAVNEQFF
TGTGCCAGCAGCTCACTAGCGGTCAATGAGCAGTTCTTC
>TRBV30|TRBJ1-4|-|TRBD1
CACPGQLNEKLFF
TGTGCCTGCCCGGGACAGCTAAATGAAAAACTGTTTTTT
>TRBV9|TRBJ1-6|-|-
CASSVGHQDSPLHF
TGTGCCAGCAGCGTTGGCCATCAGGATTCACCCCTCCACTTT
>TRBV11-2|TRBJ2-7|-|TRBD1
CASSLDGGQNAYEQYF
TGTGCCAGCAGCTTAGATGGGGGACAGAATGCCTACGAGCAGTACTTC
>TRBV11-2|TRBJ2-7|-|TRBD2
CASSIGLDSYEQYF
TGTGCCAGCAGCATAGGACTAGACTCCTACGAGCAGTACTTC
>TRBV2|TRBJ2-2|-|TRBD2
CASSKGGALPTGELFF
TGTGCCAGCAGTAAGGGAGGGGCCCTCCCGACCGGGGAGCTGTTTTTT
>TRBV2|TRBJ2-6|-|-
CASSVFRDSGANVLTF
TGTGCCAGCAGTGTTTTTCGGGATTCTGGGGCCAACGTCCTGACTTTC
>TRBV7-2|TRBJ2-5|-|TRBD2
CASSAQAGAPETQYF
TGTGCCAGCAGCGCCCAAGCGGGGGCCCCAGAGACCCAGTACTTC
>TRBV7-2|TRBJ2-5|-|TRBD1
CASSLFGTGPQETQYF
TGTGCCAGCAGCTTATTTGGGACAGGGCCCCAAGAGACCCAGTACTTC
>TRBV5-1|TRBJ2-4|-|TRBD2
CASSASAGEDIQYF
TGCGCCAGCAGCGCGTCAGCGGGAGAGGACATTCAGTACTTC
>TRBV2|TRBJ1-1|once|-
CASSEDGIEAFF
TGTGCCAGCAGTGAAGACGGTATTGAAGCTTTCTTT
>TRBV19|TRBJ1-5|-|-
CASSIIGTPNPQHF
TGTGCCAGTAGTATAATTGGGACACCGAATCCCCAGCATTTT
>TRBV11-2|TRBJ2-7|-|TRBD1
CASSADRGYEQYF
TGTGCCAGCAGCGCGGACAGGGGTTACGAGCAGTACTTC
>TRBV9|TRBJ2-1|-|-
CASNPRGEYNEQFF
TGTGCCAGCAACCCCAGGGGGGAGTACAATGAGCAGTTCTTC
>TRBV7-9|TRBJ1-3|few|-
CASSPGGLSSGNTIYF
TGTGCCAGCAGCCCGGGGGGGTTGAGCTCTGGAAACACCATATATTTT
>TRBV9|TRBJ1-5|-|-
CASSAIPYWGVRQPQHF
TGTGCCAGCAGCGCAATCCCCTATTGGGGGGTACGGCAGCCCCAGCATTTT
>TRBV2|TRBJ2-7|once|TRBD1
CASSEGPTGGSYEQYF
TGTGCCAGCAGTGAAGGCCCGACAGGGGGCTCCTACGAGCAGTACTTC
>TRBV18|TRBJ2-5|-|-
CASSPPGGQSKRETQYF
TGTGCCAGCTCACCACCTGGGGGACAAAGCAAGCGAGAGACCCAGTACTTC
>TRBV24-1|TRBJ2-1|-|TRBD2
CATSDFSGSLNEQFF
TGTGCCACCAGTGATTTTAGCGGGTCGCTCAATGAGCAGTTCTTC
>TRBV28|TRBJ1-1|-|-
CAHGDVGGTEAFF
TGTGCCCACGGTGACGTGGGGGGCACTGAAGCTTTCTTT
>TRBV28|TRBJ1-1|-|-
CASSLLGSEAFF
TGTGCCAGCAGTTTATTGGGGAGTGAAGCTTTCTTT
>TRBV27|TRBJ1-5|few|TRBD1
CASGLQGARQPQHF
TGTGCCAGCGGACTACAGGGGGCAAGGCAGCCCCAGCATTTT
>TRBV5-5|TRBJ1-6|few|-
CASSPLVGSRDSPLHF
TGTGCCAGCAGCCCCCTTGTCGGATCACGGGATTCACCCCTCCACTTT
>TRBV19|TRBJ2-7|few|TRBD2
CASSKGTSGSEQYF
TGTGCCAGTAGTAAAGGGACTAGCGGGAGCGAGCAGTACTTC
>TRBV12-5|TRBJ1-5|-|-
CASGLVSTAVGQPQHF
TGTGCTAGTGGTTTGGTGTCGACGGCGGTTGGGCAGCCCCAGCATTTT
>TRBV28|TRBJ1-6|-|TRBD1
CASSSRTGGDSPLHF
TGTGCCAGCAGTTCTCGGACAGGGGGGGATTCACCCCTCCACTTT
>TRBV3-1/TRBV3-2|TRBJ1-4|-|-
CASSQGQGMNEKLFF
TGTGCCAGCAGCCAAGGGCAGGGGATGAATGAAAAACTGTTTTTT
>TRBV6-1|TRBJ2-3|few|-
CASSDHLSGDGTDTQYF
TGTGCCAGCAGTGACCACCTATCGGGAGACGGCACAGATACGCAGTATTTT
>TRBV27|TRBJ2-1|-|TRBD1
CASRFSGQGWNEQFF
TGTGCCAGCAGATTTTCGGGACAGGGGTGGAATGAGCAGTTCTTC
>TRBV24-1|TRBJ1-5|-|-
CATSGSENQPQHF
TGTGCCACCAGTGGGTCGGAGAATCAGCCCCAGCATTTT
>TRBV11-2|TRBJ2-7|-|TRBD2
CASSFNSGAPYEQYF
TGTGCCAGCAGCTTCAATAGCGGGGCCCCCTACGAGCAGTACTTC
>TRBV7-2|TRBJ2-7|-|-
CASSLAVARGGSYEQYF
TGTGCCAGCAGCTTAGCGGTTGCCAGGGGAGGGTCCTACGAGCAGTACTTC
>TRBV5-5|TRBJ1-5|-|-
CASSLGDSGVWQPQHF
TGTGCCAGCAGCTTGGGAGATTCAGGGGTTTGGCAGCCCCAGCATTTT
>TRBV12-5|TRBJ2-3|-|TRBD2
CASGPSGGDTQYF
TGTGCTAGTGGCCCTAGCGGGGGGGATACGCAGTATTTT
>TRBV10-3|TRBJ2-7|-|TRBD1
CAISEAGQGARQYF
TGTGCCATCAGTGAGGCGGGACAGGGGGCGCGACAGTACTTC
>TRBV6-2/TRBV6-3|TRBJ1-5|few|TRBD1
CASSGQGGNQPQHF
TGTGCCAGCAGTGGACAGGGCGGCAATCAGCCCCAGCATTTT
>TRBV5-1|TRBJ1-6|few|-
CASSDIGSSYNSPLHF
TGCGCCAGCAGCGATATCGGGAGCTCCTATAATTCACCCCTCCACTTT
>TRBV27|TRBJ1-4|-|-
CASSLAGTGEKLFF
TGTGCCAGCAGTTTGGCAGGTACTGGTGAAAAACTGTTTTTT
>TRBV6-6|TRBJ1-5|-|-
CASREGGENQPQHF
TGTGCCAGCAGGGAGGGGGGGGAAAATCAGCCCCAGCATTTT
>TRBV7-8|TRBJ2-5|-|TRBD2
CASSLASGRAVGETQYF
TGTGCCAGCAGCCTCGCTAGCGGGAGGGCCGTCGGGGAGACCCAGTACTTC
>TRBV2|TRBJ2-7|-|TRBD1
CASILTPGTGYEQYF
TGTGCCAGCATTCTTACCCCCGGGACAGGCTACGAGCAGTACTTC